A single count supports the clone carrying this T cell receptor (beta chain). A much larger clone lies one base from this, so it may be a read error. This sample is drawn from a study of identical twins. TCRdb re-called the 5' RACE reads with MiXCR, one entry per CDR3 protein. The sample contains roughly 1,500,000 distinct CDR3 sequences, about 32% of which appear only once. This CDR3 contains 16 residues. The trim removed 3 bases at V and 1 base at J, leaving 9 bases unmatched. Germline loops: CDR1 SGHRS, CDR2 YFSETQ. This receptor was obtained from a newborn girl in good health. This chain uses TRBV5-1 with TRBJ2-7; 8 nucleotides line up with TRBD1. The sample taken for sequencing was cord blood. The CDR3: CASSSRQGIVSYEQYF. The CDR3 DNA reads TGCGCCAGCAGCTCCAGACAGGGGATAGTGTCCTACGAGCAGTACTTC. Combining the CDR3 with reference TRBV5-1 and TRBJ2-7 gives the whole variable domain KAGVTQTPRYLIKTRGQQVTLSCSPISGHRSVSWYQQTPGQGLQFLFEYFSETQRNKGNFPGRFSGRQFSNSRSEMNVSTLELGDSALYLCASSSRQGIVSYEQYFGPGTRLTVT.